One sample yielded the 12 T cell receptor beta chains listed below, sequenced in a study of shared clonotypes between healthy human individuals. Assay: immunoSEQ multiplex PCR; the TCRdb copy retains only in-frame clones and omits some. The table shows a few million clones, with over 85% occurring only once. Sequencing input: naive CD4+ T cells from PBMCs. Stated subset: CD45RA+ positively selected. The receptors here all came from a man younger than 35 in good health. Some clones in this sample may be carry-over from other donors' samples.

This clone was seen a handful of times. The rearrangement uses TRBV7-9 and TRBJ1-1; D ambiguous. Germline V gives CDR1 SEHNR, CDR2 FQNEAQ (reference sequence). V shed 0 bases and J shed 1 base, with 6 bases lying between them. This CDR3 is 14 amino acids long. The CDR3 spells CASSLASGNTEAFF. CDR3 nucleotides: TGTGCCAGCAGCTTAGCTTCGGGGAACACTGAAGCTTTCTTT.

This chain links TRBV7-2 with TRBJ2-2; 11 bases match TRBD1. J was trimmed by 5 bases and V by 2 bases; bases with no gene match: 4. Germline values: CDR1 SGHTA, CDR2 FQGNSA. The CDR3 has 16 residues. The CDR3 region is CASSLQGTGGTGELFF. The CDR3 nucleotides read TGTGCCAGCAGCTTACAGGGGACAGGGGGTACCGGGGAGCTGTTTTTT.

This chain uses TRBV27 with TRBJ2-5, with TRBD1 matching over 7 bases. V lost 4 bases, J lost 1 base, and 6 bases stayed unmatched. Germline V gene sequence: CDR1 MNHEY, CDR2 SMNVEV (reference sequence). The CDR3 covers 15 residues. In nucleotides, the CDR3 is TGTGCCAGCAGTTCCTACGGACAGGCCCAAGAGACCCAGTACTTC. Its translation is CASSSYGQAQETQYF.

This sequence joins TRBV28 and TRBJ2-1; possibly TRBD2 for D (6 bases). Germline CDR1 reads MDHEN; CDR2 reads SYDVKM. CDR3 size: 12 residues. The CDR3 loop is CARELHNNEQFF. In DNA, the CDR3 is TGTGCTCGGGAGCTACACAACAATGAGCAGTTCTTC.

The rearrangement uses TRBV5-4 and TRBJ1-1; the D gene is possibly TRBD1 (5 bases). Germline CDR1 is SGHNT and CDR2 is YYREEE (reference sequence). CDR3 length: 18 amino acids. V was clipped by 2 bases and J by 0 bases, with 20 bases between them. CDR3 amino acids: CASSFYFSVRAMNTEAFF. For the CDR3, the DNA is TGTGCCAGCAGCTTTTATTTTTCGGTCAGGGCGATGAACACTGAAGCTTTCTTT.

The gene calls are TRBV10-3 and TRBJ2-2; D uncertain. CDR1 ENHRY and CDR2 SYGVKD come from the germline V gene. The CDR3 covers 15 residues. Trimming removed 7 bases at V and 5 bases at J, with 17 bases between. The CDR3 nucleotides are TGTGCCATCACCCCCTCGGTATTTGTAACCGGGGAGCTGTTTTTT. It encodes CAITPSVFVTGELFF.

CDR3 bases: TGTGCCAGCAGCTCATTATCGAAAGGACACCACACTGAAGCTTTCTTT. It yields the protein CASSSLSKGHHTEAFF. J is TRBJ1-1 and V is TRBV11-2, with D perhaps matching TRBD1 (5 bases). The ends were cut back, 4 bases at V and 3 bases at J, with 18 bases in the middle. Germline V gene lookup returns CDR1 SGHAT and CDR2 FQNNGV. This CDR3 has 16 amino acids.

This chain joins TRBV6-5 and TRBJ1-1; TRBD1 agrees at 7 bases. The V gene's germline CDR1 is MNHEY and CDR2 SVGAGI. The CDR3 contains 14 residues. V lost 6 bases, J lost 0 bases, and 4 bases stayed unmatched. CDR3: CASRPGQVNTEAFF. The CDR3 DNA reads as TGTGCCAGCAGACCCGGACAGGTGAACACTGAAGCTTTCTTT.

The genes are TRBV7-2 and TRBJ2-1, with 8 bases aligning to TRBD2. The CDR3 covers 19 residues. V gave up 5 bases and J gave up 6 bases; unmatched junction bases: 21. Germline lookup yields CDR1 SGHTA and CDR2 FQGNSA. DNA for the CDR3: TGTGCCAGCAGCCCCTCTGGGGTCGGACGGGAGGGTAAAGTCAATGAGCAGTTCTTC. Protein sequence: CASSPSGVGREGKVNEQFF.

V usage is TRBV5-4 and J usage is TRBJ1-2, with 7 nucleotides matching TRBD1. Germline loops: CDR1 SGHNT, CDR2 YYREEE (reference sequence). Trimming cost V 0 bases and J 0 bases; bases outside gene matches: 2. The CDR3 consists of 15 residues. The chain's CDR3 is CASSLGQGPNYGYTF. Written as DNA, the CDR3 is TGTGCCAGCAGCTTGGGACAGGGTCCTAACTATGGCTACACCTTC.

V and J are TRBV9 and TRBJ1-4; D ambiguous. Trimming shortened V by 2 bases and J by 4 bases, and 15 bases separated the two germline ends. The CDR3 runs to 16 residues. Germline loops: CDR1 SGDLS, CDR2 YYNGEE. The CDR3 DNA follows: TGTGCCAGCAGCGTTAATCCTAGGAGAGATAATGAAAAACTGTTTTTT. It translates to CASSVNPRRDNEKLFF.

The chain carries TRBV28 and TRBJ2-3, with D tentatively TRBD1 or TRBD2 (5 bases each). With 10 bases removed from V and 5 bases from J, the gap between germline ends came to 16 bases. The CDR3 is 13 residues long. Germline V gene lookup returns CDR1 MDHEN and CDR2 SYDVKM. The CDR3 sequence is CATQRERGDTQYF. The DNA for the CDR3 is TGTGCCACCCAGAGGGAGAGGGGAGATACGCAGTATTTT. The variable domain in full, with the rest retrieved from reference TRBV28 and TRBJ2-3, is DVKVTQSSRYLVKRTGEKVFLECVQDMDHENMFWYRQDPGLGLRLIYFSYDVKMKEKGDIPEGYSVSREKKERFSLILESASTNQTSMYLCATQRERGDTQYFGPGTRLTVL.